What follows describes a single TCR beta chain. Repertoires were generated with immunoSEQ multiplex PCR, while TCRdb's copy carries only in-frame clones and drops some. The table shows 200,000 to 250,000 clones, with 70% to 90% occurring only once. The CDR3 extends over 14 amino acids. V was pared by 6 bases and J by 5 bases, with 6 bases of the junction left unmatched. The germline gives CDR1 WSHSY, CDR2 SAAADI. The data were obtained in a study of blood T cell repertoires in COVID-19. V gene TRBV10-2 combines with J gene TRBJ2-2, with 7 bases matching TRBD2. What was sequenced was peripheral blood. The TCR sequence derives from a man aged 45-65 years who had recovered from COVID-19. CDR3 nucleotides: TGCGCCAGCAGGGGAACCGGGGGGACCGGGGAGCTGTTTTTT. Its translation is CASRGTGGTGELFF.